The clone carrying this TCR beta chain was detected ten times or more. Its antigen is unidentified. Genomic DNA, serving as template, underwent TCR beta VDJ and CDR3 profiling. From the reads, TCRdb called clonotypes with MiXCR, one entry per CDR3 protein. The data show about 150,000 distinct CDR3 sequences, 45% to 50% seen once. The sample belongs to a study of CD8+CD57+ T cells in acquired aplastic anemia. Study results and caveats: The CD8+ Simpson's diversity of patients and controls was not significantly different.

The authors sequenced patients whose flow cytometry had shown CD8+CD57+ cell expansion. Every patient was diagnosed with severe acquired aplastic anemia. The study sampled blood from patients who had received no therapy. The germline V and J ends were trimmed by 0 bases and 1 base, with 19 bases remaining between them. Germline V gene lookup returns CDR1 MGHRA and CDR2 YSYEKL. This CDR3 has 18 amino acids. Sequencing was done on a sample of sorted CD4+, CD8+, or CD8+CD57+ T cells (not recorded which) from PBMCs. The source is a human donor with aplastic anemia. J is TRBJ2-7 and V is TRBV4-1, with D possibly called TRBD1 or TRBD2 (5 bases each). DNA for the CDR3: TGCGCCAGCAGCCAAGATTATCCGGGACGCCAGGTATCCTACGAGCAGTACTTC. Translating gives CASSQDYPGRQVSYEQYF.